The 12 T cell receptor beta chains reported below all come from one sample, sequenced in a study of T cell responses to AZD1222 COVID-19 vaccine. Clones were sequenced by immunoSEQ multiplex PCR, and TCRdb holds only the in-frame ones, with some missing. In the table there are roughly 92,000 clones, about 89% of which are singletons. The sequences come from peripheral blood, collected 28 days after the second AZD1222 dose. The receptors originated from an adult who received the AZD1222 COVID-19 vaccine.

The V gene is TRBV3-1 (or the pseudogene TRBV3-2), the J gene TRBJ1-5; possible D gene TRBD1, 5 bases. Germline-derived CDR1 and CDR2 are LGHDT and YNNKEL (reference sequence). V gave up 4 bases and J gave up 4 bases, with 8 bases separating them. The CDR3 has 13 amino acids. CDR3 sequence reads: CASSRQGNQPQHF. The DNA of the CDR3 is TGTGCCAGCAGCCGGCAGGGTAATCAGCCCCAGCATTTT.

The chain couples TRBV2 to TRBJ1-1; 8 bases fit TRBD1. Germline CDR1 reads SNHLY; CDR2 reads FYNNEI. The junction had 8 bases not matched to a gene; V was cut back by 6 bases and J by 5 bases. CDR3 length: 14 amino acids. CDR3 loop: CASRGQEGGTEAFF. CDR3 coding DNA: TGTGCCAGCAGGGGACAGGAGGGGGGGACTGAAGCTTTCTTT.

There are a few counts of this clone. The V call is TRBV3-1 (or the pseudogene TRBV3-2), the J call TRBJ1-3; no firm D call. Trimming removed 1 base at V and 4 bases at J, with 8 bases between. The CDR3 is made up of 14 amino acids. Germline-derived CDR1 and CDR2 are LGHDT and YNNKEL (reference sequence). The CDR3 here is CASSQGGAGNTIYF. In DNA, the CDR3 is TGTGCCAGCAGCCAAGGGGGAGCAGGAAACACCATATATTTT.

The table lists this clone with a few counts. The J gene is TRBJ1-1, the V gene TRBV3-1 (or the pseudogene TRBV3-2); D perhaps matches TRBD1 (6 bases). Per the germline V gene, CDR1 is LGHDT and CDR2 is YNNKEL (reference sequence). The CDR3 is 15 residues long. V dropped 4 bases and J dropped 2 bases, with 14 bases sitting between them. Here the CDR3 DNA reads TGTGCCAGCAGCCCCAGGGGCGTCCGAAACACTGAAGCTTTCTTT. As protein: CASSPRGVRNTEAFF.

The chain uses TRBV4-2 and TRBJ1-3, with a tentative D call TRBD1 (5 bases). Germline assignment: CDR1 LGHNA and CDR2 YNFKEQ. CDR3 length equals 17 residues. V lost 0 bases and J 0 bases, leaving 12 bases between the germline ends. The CDR3 DNA reads TGTGCCAGCAGCCAAGATAAGGCAGGACACTCTGGAAACACCATATATTTT. This gives the protein CASSQDKAGHSGNTIYF.

This chain connects TRBV5-1 to TRBJ1-6, with a tentative D call TRBD1 (5 bases). Trimming stripped 0 bases from V and 5 bases from J, with 9 bases between. Germline V gene sequence: CDR1 SGHRS, CDR2 YFSETQ. This CDR3 contains 15 residues. CDR3 loop: CASSLEGKNNSPLHF. CDR3 nucleotides: TGCGCCAGCAGCTTGGAGGGGAAAAATAATTCACCCCTCCACTTT.

The chain has TRBV12-3 or TRBV12-4 and TRBJ1-5; D remains ambiguous. There are 12 residues in the CDR3. V was cut by 3 bases and J by 4 bases, with 4 bases left in between. CDR3 protein: CASSFNNQPQHF. The CDR3 DNA reads TGTGCCAGCAGTTTCAATAATCAGCCCCAGCATTTT.

The rearrangement links TRBV11-2 to TRBJ1-1; D uncertain. The CDR3 loop spans 13 amino acids. V was shortened by 1 base and J by 6 bases, with 9 bases between the two germline ends. Germline lookup yields CDR1 SGHAT and CDR2 FQNNGV. CDR3 coding DNA: TGTGCCAGCAGCTTAGCTTCACACCCTGAAGCTTTCTTT. Protein: CASSLASHPEAFF.

This clone occurred once. CDR3 in amino acids: CSVGRPDQQFF. The CDR3, as DNA: TGCAGCGTTGGTCGCCCGGATCAGCAGTTCTTC. The chain couples TRBV29-1 to TRBJ2-1; D call uncertain. CDR3 length equals 11 residues. The V gene lost 4 bases and the J gene lost 11 bases, with 12 bases spanning the gap. Germline V CDR1 and CDR2: SQVTM, ANQGSEA.

The CDR3: CASSATGFGSPLHF. The CDR3 coding sequence is TGTGCCAGTAGTGCAACAGGGTTCGGTTCACCCCTCCACTTT. The V call is TRBV19, the J call TRBJ1-6; TRBD1 might be the D (6 bases). Per the germline V gene, CDR1 is LNHDA and CDR2 is SQIVND (reference sequence). Trimming stripped 5 bases from V and 9 bases from J, with 14 bases between. The CDR3 has 14 residues. Based on the CDR3 plus reference TRBV19 and TRBJ1-6, the full variable domain is DGGITQSPKYLFRKEGQNVTLSCEQNLNHDAMYWYRQDPGQGLRLIYYSQIVNDFQKGDIAEGYSVSREKKESFPLTVTSAQKNPTAFYLCASSATGFGSPLHFGNGTRLTVT.

The chain joins TRBV3-1 (or the pseudogene TRBV3-2) to TRBJ1-1; D is perhaps TRBD1 (5 bases). The CDR3 extends over 14 amino acids. Germline CDR1 is LGHDT and CDR2 is YNNKEL (reference sequence). V lost 4 bases and J 4 bases, leaving 13 bases between the germline ends. CDR3 loop: CASSPGDRGTEAFF. The CDR3 nucleotides are TGTGCCAGCAGCCCTGGGGACCGAGGCACTGAAGCTTTCTTT.

This chain joins TRBV19 and TRBJ1-1; D is unclear. Germline V gene data show CDR1 as LNHDA and CDR2 as SQIVND (reference sequence). Trimming left V 4 bases short and J 5 bases short, with 14 bases between. This CDR3 spans 14 amino acids. CDR3 sequence: CASSTRPGATEAFF. DNA for the CDR3: TGTGCCAGTAGTACCCGACCCGGAGCAACTGAAGCTTTCTTT.